These 23 T cell receptor beta chains share one sample of origin, sequenced in a study of radiation and T cells in renal cell carcinoma. TCRdb keeps only in-frame clones here, not all; method: immunoSEQ multiplex PCR. The sample records 110,000 to 150,000 clones, roughly 85% being singletons. The time point denotes: baseline pretreatment blood. Described treatment: 15 Gy SBRT to primary tumor, nephrectomy 4 weeks later. This specimen was blood, taken from a patient whose treatment included radiotherapy and nephrectomy. These receptors all stem from a woman aged 50 to 60 with renal cell carcinoma.

The chain carries TRBV30 and TRBJ2-7; 8 positions agree with TRBD1. Trimming cost V 1 base and J 4 bases; bases outside gene matches: 0. The CDR3 has 12 amino acids. Germline CDR1 reads GTSNPN; CDR2 reads SVGIG (reference sequence). CDR3 in amino acids: CAWSGQGYEQYF. For the CDR3, the DNA is TGTGCCTGGAGTGGACAGGGGTACGAGCAGTACTTC.

This clone was seen just once. This rearrangement joins TRBV7-2 to TRBJ1-1, with D unresolved. In germline, CDR1 is SGHTA, CDR2 FQGNSA. Trimming took 3 bases from V and 4 from J, leaving 12 bases between them. This CDR3 comprises 14 residues. CDR3 sequence: CASSFNRAPTEAFF. The CDR3 coding sequence is TGTGCCAGCAGCTTTAATAGGGCCCCCACTGAAGCTTTCTTT.

V is TRBV6-5 and J is TRBJ2-3; D gene unclear. The V gene lost 5 bases and the J gene lost 2 bases, with 8 bases spanning the gap. The CDR3 sequence is 13 residues long. In germline, CDR1 is MNHEY, CDR2 SVGAGI. The CDR3 DNA is TGTGCCAGCAGTACAGAACCCACAGATACGCAGTATTTT. Amino acids: CASSTEPTDTQYF.

The rearrangement joins TRBV5-6 to TRBJ2-7; 11 nucleotides line up with TRBD1. Germline CDR1 and CDR2: SGHDT and YYEEEE. V lost 2 bases to trimming and J lost 7 bases; unmatched junction nucleotides: 2. The CDR3 runs 13 residues. Here the CDR3 DNA reads TGTGCCAGCAGCTTAGGGACAGGGGGAGAGCAGTACTTC. It specifies CASSLGTGGEQYF.

This chain links TRBV6-4 with TRBJ1-3; 8 nucleotides agree with TRBD1. The CDR3 consists of 16 residues. V was pared by 4 bases and J by 0 bases, with 5 bases of the junction left unmatched. Germline lookup yields CDR1 MRHNA and CDR2 SNTAGT. The CDR3 sequence: CASSGQGPSSGNTIYF. The CDR3 DNA follows: TGTGCCAGCAGTGGACAGGGGCCGAGCTCTGGAAACACCATATATTTT.

CDR3 amino acids: CATSRQHGTNEKLFF. The CDR3 DNA reads TGTGCCACCAGCCGACAACACGGTACTAATGAAAAACTGTTTTTT. The chain recombines TRBV15 with TRBJ1-4; D is undetermined. Germline lookup yields CDR1 LNHNV and CDR2 YYDKDF (reference sequence). V lost 5 bases to trimming and J lost 2 bases, with 12 bases between them. The CDR3 is 15 residues long.

The sample holds one count of this clone. The chain carries TRBV28 and TRBJ2-7, with 7 nucleotides matching TRBD1. The ends lost 10 bases at V and 0 bases at J; junction bases unmatched: 6. The germline V gene encodes CDR1 MDHEN and CDR2 SYDVKM. CDR3 length: 13 residues. CDR3 bases: TGTGCCACCACCCGGGACAGCTCCTACGAGCAGTACTTC. Translated, it gives CATTRDSSYEQYF.

The chain is built from TRBV15 and TRBJ2-1; TRBD1 or TRBD2 may be the D gene (6 bases each). Germline CDR1 and CDR2: LNHNV and YYDKDF (reference sequence). This CDR3 has 13 residues. Trimming cost V 3 bases and J 12 bases, with 15 bases left between them. The CDR3 DNA follows: TGTGCCACCAGCAGCACCGGGGGCGCCGGGCAGTTCTTC. Residues: CATSSTGGAGQFF.

This clone was seen only a few times. This chain uses TRBV5-1 with TRBJ1-4; 8 positions match TRBD1. The CDR3 covers 15 residues. From germline, CDR1 is SGHRS and CDR2 YFSETQ. Germline trimming cut 3 bases from V and 8 bases from J; bases unmatched to any gene: 9. The CDR3 DNA follows: TGCGCCAGCAGCTCTCGGACAGGGCTAGAAGAAAAACTGTTTTTT. Amino acid sequence: CASSSRTGLEEKLFF.

This clone was seen only a few times. The V gene is TRBV18, the J gene TRBJ1-3, with D possibly TRBD1 on 5 matching bases. The CDR3 length is 17 residues. CDR1 KGHSH and CDR2 LQKENI come from the germline V gene. Trimming took off 4 bases at V and 1 base at J, with 17 bases between the two ends. As DNA, the CDR3 is TGTGCCAGCTCACGGATACAGAGGGGCGGTTCTGGAAACACCATATATTTT. Translation gives CASSRIQRGGSGNTIYF.

This clone appeared a single time. The rearrangement joins TRBV28 to TRBJ2-1; D unclear. The CDR3 consists of 15 residues. Trimming took 4 bases from V and 8 from J, leaving 18 bases between them. The germline CDR1 and CDR2 sequences are MDHEN and SYDVKM. This CDR3 is CASSSHSFGFDEQFF. The CDR3 DNA is TGTGCCAGCAGTTCTCACAGCTTCGGCTTCGATGAGCAGTTCTTC. Full variable domain (remainder filled in from reference TRBV28 and TRBJ2-1): DVKVTQSSRYLVKRTGEKVFLECVQDMDHENMFWYRQDPGLGLRLIYFSYDVKMKEKGDIPEGYSVSREKKERFSLILESASTNQTSMYLCASSSHSFGFDEQFFGPGTRLTVL.

The chain employs TRBV27 and TRBJ2-3; D is possibly TRBD2 (5 bases). Germline V gene data show CDR1 as MNHEY and CDR2 as SMNVEV (reference sequence). Deletions cut 1 base from V and 6 bases from J, with 8 bases between. The CDR3 spans 13 residues. CDR3 sequence (DNA): TGTGCCAGCAGTTTATTGTCGGGGGATACGCAGTATTTT. Its translation: CASSLLSGDTQYF.

This chain uses TRBV5-1 with TRBJ1-3; a possible D gene is TRBD1 (6 bases). Deletions cut 0 bases from V and 3 bases from J, with 10 bases between. Germline-derived CDR1 and CDR2 are SGHRS and YFSETQ. The CDR3 sequence is 15 residues long. This chain's CDR3 is CASSLEKGGGNTIYF. Here the CDR3 DNA reads TGCGCCAGCAGCTTGGAAAAGGGGGGTGGAAACACCATATATTTT.

The rearrangement uses TRBV7-2 and TRBJ1-2, with D unclear. The CDR3 sequence is 14 residues long. The germline V and J ends were trimmed by 3 bases and 0 bases, with 8 bases remaining between them. Germline assignment: CDR1 SGHTA and CDR2 FQGNSA. Written as DNA, the CDR3 is TGTGCCAGCAGCTTCGCAGCGGCTAACTATGGCTACACCTTC. The encoded protein is CASSFAAANYGYTF.

The chain links TRBV5-1 to TRBJ2-5; D possibly uses TRBD1 or TRBD2 (5 bases each). This CDR3 has 15 amino acids. Deletions cut 0 bases from V and 4 bases from J, with 13 bases between. In germline, CDR1 is SGHRS, CDR2 YFSETQ. In DNA, the CDR3 is TGCGCCAGCAGCTTGGGAAATGGTGGGGGAGAGACCCAGTACTTC. Translation gives CASSLGNGGGETQYF.

The chain joins TRBV6-1 to TRBJ1-4; D is perhaps TRBD1 (6 bases). The ends were cut back, 6 bases at V and 7 bases at J, with 15 bases in the middle. Germline values: CDR1 MNHNS, CDR2 SASEGT. The CDR3 contains 14 residues. The CDR3 DNA reads as TGTGCCAGCAGCCTGAGCGGGGGCAGTGAAAAACTGTTTTTT. Encoded protein: CASSLSGGSEKLFF.

The gene calls are TRBV2 and TRBJ1-5, with 11 nucleotides matching TRBD1. CDR1 SNHLY and CDR2 FYNNEI come from the germline V gene. The junction had 3 bases not matched to a gene; V was cut back by 4 bases and J by 4 bases. CDR3 length: 15 residues. Here the CDR3 DNA reads TGTGCCAGCAGTGGCGGGACAGGGGGAAATCAGCCCCAGCATTTT. Residues: CASSGGTGGNQPQHF.

As for this clone: Germline and junction disagree at one end, which may indicate a read error. CDR3 loop: CASTIAAGGNTIYF. The DNA of the CDR3 is TGTGCCAGTACTATAGCGGCAGGTGGAAACACCATATATTTT. V gene TRBV19 combines with J gene TRBJ1-3; D unclear. Germline V gives CDR1 LNHDA, CDR2 SQIVND (reference sequence). This CDR3 is 14 amino acids long.

V gene TRBV5-6 combines with J gene TRBJ2-5; no clear D gene. The V end lost 2 bases, the J end lost 5 bases, and 4 bases lay between the germline ends. Looked up from germline, CDR1 is SGHDT and CDR2 is YYEEEE. The CDR3 contains 11 residues. Here the CDR3 reads CASSFAETQYF. The CDR3, as DNA: TGTGCCAGCAGCTTTGCGGAGACCCAGTACTTC. Combining the CDR3 with reference TRBV5-6 and TRBJ2-5 gives the whole variable domain DAGVTQSPTHLIKTRGQQVTLRCSPKSGHDTVSWYQQALGQGPQFIFQYYEEEERQRGNFPDRFSGHQFPNYSSELNVNALLLGDSALYLCASSFAETQYFGPGTRLLVL.

The chain uses TRBV6-5 and TRBJ1-2; a weak D match, TRBD1 (6 bases). Trimming removed 2 bases from V and 3 bases from J, with 16 bases in between. The CDR3 is 16 amino acids. Germline V gives CDR1 MNHEY, CDR2 SVGAGI. CDR3 nucleotides: TGTGCCAGCAGTTACAAGGGGGGGGTGCTCTACTATGGCTACACCTTC. It yields the protein CASSYKGGVLYYGYTF.

V gene TRBV5-1 combines with J gene TRBJ2-1; D uncertain. V was pared by 0 bases and J by 5 bases, with 6 bases between. The CDR3 consists of 13 residues. Germline V CDR1 and CDR2: SGHRS, YFSETQ. The DNA of the CDR3 is TGCGCCAGCAGCTTGGGGCTAAACAATGAGCAGTTCTTC. Protein sequence: CASSLGLNNEQFF.

This clone was recorded a few times. V and J are TRBV27 and TRBJ1-1; D unclear. CDR1 is MNHEY and CDR2 is SMNVEV in the germline V gene (reference sequence). V gave up 3 bases and J gave up 5 bases, with 7 bases separating them. The CDR3 consists of 12 residues. The CDR3 DNA is TGTGCCAGCAGTTTTAGTGGAACTGAAGCTTTCTTT. Encoded protein: CASSFSGTEAFF.

The chain employs TRBV7-2 and TRBJ1-4; 7 bases map to TRBD1. Trimming cost V 4 bases and J 8 bases; bases outside gene matches: 7. The CDR3 loop spans 14 amino acids. Germline CDR1 and CDR2: SGHTA and FQGNSA. The CDR3 sequence: CASSSTGEGEKLFF. As DNA, the CDR3 is TGTGCCAGCAGCTCTACAGGGGAAGGCGAAAAACTGTTTTTT.